This TCR beta chain was found in a study of blood T cell repertoires in COVID-19. Across the study: Samples representing acute and convalescent COVID-19 were sourced from the United States, Italy and Spain. PBMCs, B-cell-depleted T cells, or T cells were the source of the cDNA or gDNA that made up the material.

Only in-frame clones appear in the TCRdb table, and some are missing; sequencing was by immunoSEQ multiplex PCR. The sample holds 200,000 to 300,000 clones, 83% seen once. The CDR3 sequence is 12 residues long. V was pared by 9 bases and J by 2 bases, with 8 bases between. CDR1 ENHRY and CDR2 SYGVKD come from the germline V gene. The source material was peripheral blood. The chain joins TRBV10-3 to TRBJ1-5; TRBD1 is a possible D gene (5 bases). The sequence was collected from a human donor in a cohort sampled during active COVID-19. CDR3 DNA: TGTGCCATAAAACAGGGCAATCAGCCCCAGCATTTT. Protein product: CAIKQGNQPQHF.